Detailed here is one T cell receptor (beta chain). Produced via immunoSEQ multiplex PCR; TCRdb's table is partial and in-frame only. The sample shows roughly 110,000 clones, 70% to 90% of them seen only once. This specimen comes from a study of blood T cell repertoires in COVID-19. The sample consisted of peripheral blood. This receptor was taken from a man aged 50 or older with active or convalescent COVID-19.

CDR3 bases: TGTGCCAGCAGTTTACGGACAGGGATCAACTATGGCTACACCTTC. Translated: CASSLRTGINYGYTF. The rearrangement uses TRBV27 and TRBJ1-2, with 8 bases fitting TRBD1. The junction had 4 bases not matched to a gene; V was cut back by 2 bases and J by 2 bases. The CDR3 has 15 amino acids. The V gene's germline CDR1 is MNHEY and CDR2 SMNVEV (reference sequence).